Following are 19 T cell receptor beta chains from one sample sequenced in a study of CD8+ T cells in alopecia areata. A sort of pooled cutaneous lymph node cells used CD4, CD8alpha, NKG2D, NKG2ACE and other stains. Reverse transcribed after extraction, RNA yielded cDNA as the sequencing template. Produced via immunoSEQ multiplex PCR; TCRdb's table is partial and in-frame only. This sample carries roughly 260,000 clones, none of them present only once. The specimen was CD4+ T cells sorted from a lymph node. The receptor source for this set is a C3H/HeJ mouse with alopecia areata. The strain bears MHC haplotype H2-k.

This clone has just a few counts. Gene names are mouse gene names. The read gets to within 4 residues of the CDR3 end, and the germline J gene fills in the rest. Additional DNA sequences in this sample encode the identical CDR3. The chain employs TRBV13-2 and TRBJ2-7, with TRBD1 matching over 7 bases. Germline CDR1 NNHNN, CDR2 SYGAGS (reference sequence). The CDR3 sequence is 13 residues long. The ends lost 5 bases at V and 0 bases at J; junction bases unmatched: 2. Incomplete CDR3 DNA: TGTGCCAGCGGGGACAGGAGCTCCTAT. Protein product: CASGDRSSY. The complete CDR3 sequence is CASGDRSSYEQYF.

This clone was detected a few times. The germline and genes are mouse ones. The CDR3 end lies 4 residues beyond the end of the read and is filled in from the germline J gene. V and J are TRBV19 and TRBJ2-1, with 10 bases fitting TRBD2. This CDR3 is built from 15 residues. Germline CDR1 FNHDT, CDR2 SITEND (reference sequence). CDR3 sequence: CASSIELGGLAEQFF. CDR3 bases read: TGTGCCAGCAGTATAGAGCTGGGGGGGCTCGCT. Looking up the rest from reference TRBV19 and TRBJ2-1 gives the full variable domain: GGIITQTPKFLIGQEGQKLTLKCQQNFNHDTMYWYRQDSGKGLRLIYYSITENDLQKGDLSEGYDASREKKSSFSLTVTSAQKNEMAVFLCASSIELGGLAEQFFGPGTRLTVL.

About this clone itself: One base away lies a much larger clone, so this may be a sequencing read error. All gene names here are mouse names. CDR3 bases read: TGTGCCAGCAGTGCCGACAGAAACTCC. This codes for CASSADRNS. The entire CDR3 protein reads CASSADRNSDYTF. The chain joins TRBV19 to TRBJ1-2; tentatively, D is TRBD1 (5 bases). The CDR3 extends 4 residues past the end of the read, so its final part is completed from the germline J gene. The CDR3 is 13 amino acids. V was cut by 4 bases and J by 1 base, with 8 bases left in between. Germline loops: CDR1 FNHDT, CDR2 SITEND (reference sequence).

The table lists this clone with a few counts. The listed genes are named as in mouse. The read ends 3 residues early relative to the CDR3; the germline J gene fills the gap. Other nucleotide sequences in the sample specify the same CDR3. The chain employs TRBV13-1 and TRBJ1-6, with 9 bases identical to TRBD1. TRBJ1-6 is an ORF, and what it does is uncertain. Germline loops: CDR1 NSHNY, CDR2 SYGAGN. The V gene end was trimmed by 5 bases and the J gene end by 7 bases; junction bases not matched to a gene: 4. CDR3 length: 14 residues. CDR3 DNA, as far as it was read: TGTGCCAGCAGGGACAGGGGAGGGAATTCGCCC. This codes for CASRDRGGNSP. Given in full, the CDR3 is CASRDRGGNSPLYF.

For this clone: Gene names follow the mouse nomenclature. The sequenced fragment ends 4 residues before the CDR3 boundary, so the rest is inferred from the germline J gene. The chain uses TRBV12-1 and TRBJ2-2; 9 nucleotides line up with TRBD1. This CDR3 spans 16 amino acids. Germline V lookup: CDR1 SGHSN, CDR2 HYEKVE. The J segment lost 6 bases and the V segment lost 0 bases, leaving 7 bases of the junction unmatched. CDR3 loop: CASSLTSGQGPGQLYF. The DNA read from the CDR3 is TGTGCCAGCTCTCTCACATCGGGACAGGGACCCGGG.

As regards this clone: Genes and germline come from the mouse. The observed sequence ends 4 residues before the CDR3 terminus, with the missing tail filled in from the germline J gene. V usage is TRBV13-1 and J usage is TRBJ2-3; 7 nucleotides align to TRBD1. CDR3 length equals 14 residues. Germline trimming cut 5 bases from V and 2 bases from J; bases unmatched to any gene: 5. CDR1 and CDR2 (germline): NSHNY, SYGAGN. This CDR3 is CASSGDSLAETLYF. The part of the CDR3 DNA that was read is TGTGCCAGCAGCGGGGACAGTCTTGCAGAA.

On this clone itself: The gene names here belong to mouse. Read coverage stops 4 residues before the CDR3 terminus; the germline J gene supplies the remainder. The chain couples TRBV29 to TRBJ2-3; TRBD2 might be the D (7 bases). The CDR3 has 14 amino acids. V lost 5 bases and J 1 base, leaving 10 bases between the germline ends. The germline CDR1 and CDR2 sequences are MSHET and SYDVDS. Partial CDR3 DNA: TGTGCTAGCAGTGAGGGGGGGGGTGCAGAA. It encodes CASSEGGGAE. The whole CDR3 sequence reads CASSEGGGAETLYF. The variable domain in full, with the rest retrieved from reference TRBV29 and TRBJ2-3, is DMKVTQMPRYLIKRMGENVLLECGQDMSHETMYWYRQDPGLGLQLIYISYDVDSNSEGDIPKGYRVSRKKREHFSLILDSAKTNQTSVYFCASSEGGGAETLYFGSGTRLTVL.

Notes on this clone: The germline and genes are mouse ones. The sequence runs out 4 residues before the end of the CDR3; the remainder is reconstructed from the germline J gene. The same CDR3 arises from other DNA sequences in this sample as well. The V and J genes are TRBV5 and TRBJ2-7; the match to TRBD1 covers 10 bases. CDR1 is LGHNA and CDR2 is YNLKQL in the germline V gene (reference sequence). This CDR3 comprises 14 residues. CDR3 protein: CASSPPGQGYEQYF. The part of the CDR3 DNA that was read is TGTGCCAGCAGCCCCCCGGGACAGGGGTAT.

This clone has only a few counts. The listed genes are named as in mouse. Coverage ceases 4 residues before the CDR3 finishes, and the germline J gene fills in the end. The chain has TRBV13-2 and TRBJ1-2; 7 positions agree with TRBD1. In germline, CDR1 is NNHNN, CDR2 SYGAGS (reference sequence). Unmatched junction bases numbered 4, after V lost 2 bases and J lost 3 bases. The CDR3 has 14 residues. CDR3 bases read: TGTGCCAGCGGTGACACAGGGGCGGACTCC. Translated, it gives CASGDTGADS. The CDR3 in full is CASGDTGADSDYTF.

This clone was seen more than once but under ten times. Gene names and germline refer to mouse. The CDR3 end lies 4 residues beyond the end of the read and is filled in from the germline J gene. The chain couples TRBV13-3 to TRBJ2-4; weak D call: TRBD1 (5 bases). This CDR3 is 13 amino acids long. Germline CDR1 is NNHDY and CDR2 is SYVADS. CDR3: CASSDPGKNTLYF. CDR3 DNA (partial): TGTGCCAGCAGTGATCCAGGGAAAAAC.

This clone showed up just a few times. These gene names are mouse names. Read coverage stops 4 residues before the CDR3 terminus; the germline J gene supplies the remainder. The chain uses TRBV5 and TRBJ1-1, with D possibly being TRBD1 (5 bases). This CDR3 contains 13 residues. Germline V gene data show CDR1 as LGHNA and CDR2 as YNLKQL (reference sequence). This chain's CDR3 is CASSQVWGEEVFF. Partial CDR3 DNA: TGTGCCAGCAGCCAAGTCTGGGGGGAA.

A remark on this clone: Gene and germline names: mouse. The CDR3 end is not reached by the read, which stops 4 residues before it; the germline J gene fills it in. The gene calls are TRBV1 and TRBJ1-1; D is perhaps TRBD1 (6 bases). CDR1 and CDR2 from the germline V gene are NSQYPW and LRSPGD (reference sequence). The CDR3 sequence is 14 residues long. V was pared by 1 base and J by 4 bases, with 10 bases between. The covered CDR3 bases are TGCACCTGCAGTGCAGCAGGGGAAGGCACA. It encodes CTCSAAGEGT. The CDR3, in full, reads CTCSAAGEGTEVFF.

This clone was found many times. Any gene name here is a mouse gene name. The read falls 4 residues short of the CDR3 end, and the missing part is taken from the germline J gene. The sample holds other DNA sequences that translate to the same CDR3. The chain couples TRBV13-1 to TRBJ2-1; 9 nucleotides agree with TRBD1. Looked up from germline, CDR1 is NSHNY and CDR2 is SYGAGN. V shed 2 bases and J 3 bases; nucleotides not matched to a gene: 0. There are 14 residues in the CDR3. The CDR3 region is CASSEQGAYAEQFF. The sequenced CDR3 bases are TGTGCCAGCAGTGAACAGGGGGCCTATGCT.

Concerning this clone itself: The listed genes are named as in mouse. CDR3 residues: CAWSLEGVNQDTQYF. CDR3 DNA (partial): TGTGCCTGGAGTCTGGAGGGGGTTAACCAAGAC. The genes are TRBV31 and TRBJ2-5, with a weak D call TRBD1 (6 bases). The CDR3 end falls 4 residues outside the read, so it is completed with the germline J gene. This CDR3 has 15 amino acids. With 0 bases removed from V and 0 bases from J, the gap between germline ends came to 10 bases. Germline V gene lookup returns CDR1 GKSSPN and CDR2 SITVG.

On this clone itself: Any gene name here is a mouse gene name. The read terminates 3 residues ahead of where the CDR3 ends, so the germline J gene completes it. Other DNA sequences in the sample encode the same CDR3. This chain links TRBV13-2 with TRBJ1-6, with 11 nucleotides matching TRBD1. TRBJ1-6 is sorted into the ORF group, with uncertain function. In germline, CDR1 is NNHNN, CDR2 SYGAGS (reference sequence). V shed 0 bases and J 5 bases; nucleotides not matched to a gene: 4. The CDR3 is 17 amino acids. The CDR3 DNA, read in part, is TGTGCCAGCGGTGATGCACGGGACAGGGGGGATAATTCGCCC. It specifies CASGDARDRGDNSP. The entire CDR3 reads CASGDARDRGDNSPLYF.

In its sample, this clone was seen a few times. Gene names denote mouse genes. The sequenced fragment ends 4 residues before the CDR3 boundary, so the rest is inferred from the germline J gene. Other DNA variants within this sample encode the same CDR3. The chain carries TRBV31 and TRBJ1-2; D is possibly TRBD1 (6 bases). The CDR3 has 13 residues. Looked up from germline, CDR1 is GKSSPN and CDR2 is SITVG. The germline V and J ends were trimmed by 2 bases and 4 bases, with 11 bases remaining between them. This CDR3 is CAWSWGAGSDYTF. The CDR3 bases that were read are TGTGCCTGGAGTTGGGGGGCGGGCTCC.

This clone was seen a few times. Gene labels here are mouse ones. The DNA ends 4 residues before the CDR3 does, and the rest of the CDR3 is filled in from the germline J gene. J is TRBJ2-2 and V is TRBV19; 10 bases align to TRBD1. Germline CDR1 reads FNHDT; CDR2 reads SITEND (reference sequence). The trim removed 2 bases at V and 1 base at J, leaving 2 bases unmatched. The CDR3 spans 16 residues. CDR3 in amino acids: CASSIGDRGNTGQLYF. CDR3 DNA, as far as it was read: TGTGCCAGCAGTATCGGGGACAGGGGAAACACCGGG.

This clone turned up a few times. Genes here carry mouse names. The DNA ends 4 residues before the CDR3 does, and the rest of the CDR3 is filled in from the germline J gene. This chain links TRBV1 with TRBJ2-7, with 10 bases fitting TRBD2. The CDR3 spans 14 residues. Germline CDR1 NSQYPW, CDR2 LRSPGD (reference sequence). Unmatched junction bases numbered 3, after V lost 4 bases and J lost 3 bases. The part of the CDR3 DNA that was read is TGCACCTGCAGTGGACTGGGGGGCAACTAT. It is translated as CTCSGLGGNY. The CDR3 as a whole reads CTCSGLGGNYEQYF. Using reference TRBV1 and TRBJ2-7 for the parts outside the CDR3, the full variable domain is VTLLEQNPRWRLVPRGQAVNLRCILKNSQYPWMSWYQQDLQKQLQWLFTLRSPGDKEVKSLPGADYLATRVTDTELRLQVANMSQGRTLYCTCSGLGGNYEQYFGPGTRLTVL.

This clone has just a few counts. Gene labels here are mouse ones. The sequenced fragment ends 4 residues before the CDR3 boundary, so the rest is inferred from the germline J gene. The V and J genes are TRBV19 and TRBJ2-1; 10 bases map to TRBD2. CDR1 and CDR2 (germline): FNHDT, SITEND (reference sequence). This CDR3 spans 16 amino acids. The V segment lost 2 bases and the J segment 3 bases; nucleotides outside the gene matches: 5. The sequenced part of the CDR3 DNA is TGTGCCAGCAGTATCAAACTGGGGGGGAGCTATGCT. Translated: CASSIKLGGSYA. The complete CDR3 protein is CASSIKLGGSYAEQFF. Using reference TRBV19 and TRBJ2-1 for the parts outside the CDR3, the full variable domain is GGIITQTPKFLIGQEGQKLTLKCQQNFNHDTMYWYRQDSGKGLRLIYYSITENDLQKGDLSEGYDASREKKSSFSLTVTSAQKNEMAVFLCASSIKLGGSYAEQFFGPGTRLTVL.